A selection of T cell receptor beta chains follows, all from one sample in a study of identical twins. TCRdb re-derived calls from the 5' RACE reads in MiXCR, one entry per CDR3 protein. The table lists roughly 250,000 distinct CDR3 sequences, approximately 8% of them singletons. This sample was shared with a second study, whose subject was yellow fever vaccine responses in identical twins.

Sequencing was carried out using CD8+ T cells sorted from blood. The receptor source for this set is a woman aged 18-29 years in good health. CDR3s include the opening cysteine and the closing phenylalanine or tryptophan. A D gene is named only where the DNA matches it firmly. Not every row has a clone size; where given, it reads once, few, many or a size class.

.,TRBJ2-5,TRBV3-1,.,TGTGCCAGCAGCCAGGTTCAGGGCAGGACACAAGAGACCCAGTACTTC,CASSQVQGRTQETQYF
.,TRBJ1-3,TRBV28,many,TGTGCCAGCAGTCCGGTCCTCGGACACCGCTCTGGAAACACCATATATTTT,CASSPVLGHRSGNTIYF
TRBD2,TRBJ2-2,TRBV6-5,.,TGTGCCAGCAGTTACAGTACTAGCGGGCTCAACACCGGGGAGCTGTTTTTT,CASSYSTSGLNTGELFF
TRBD2,TRBJ2-1,TRBV6-5,few,TGTGCCAGCAGTTCGACCAGACTAGCGGGAGGGCCGAATGAGCAGTTCTTC,CASSSTRLAGGPNEQFF
.,TRBJ2-3,TRBV20-1,many,TGCAGTGAACGACCCGCGGGCACAGATACGCAGTATTTT,CSERPAGTDTQYF
TRBD1,TRBJ1-5,TRBV12-3/TRBV12-4,many,TGTGCCAGCAGTGGGACAGTCCCTCAGCCCCAGCATTTT,CASSGTVPQPQHF
TRBD2,TRBJ2-3,TRBV12-3/TRBV12-4,many,TGTGCCAGCAGGTTTAGCGGGGGTAGGGCCACAGATACGCAGTATTTT,CASRFSGGRATDTQYF
.,TRBJ2-1,TRBV3-1,.,TGTGCCAGCAGCCAAGAGACGGGGGGCCGGGGCAATGAGCAGTTCTTC,CASSQETGGRGNEQFF
TRBD2,TRBJ2-5,TRBV29-1,many,TGCAGCGTTGGATCCCCCCTTAGCGGGAGTCGGGAGACCCAGTACTTC,CSVGSPLSGSRETQYF
.,TRBJ2-1,TRBV10-3,many,TGTGCCATCAGTGGGGACGAACGGGAGCAGTTCTTC,CAISGDEREQFF
.,TRBJ2-1,TRBV19,few,TGTGCCAGTAGTTTTATTAGCGGTTCGCACAATGAGCAGTTCTTC,CASSFISGSHNEQFF
.,TRBJ2-7,TRBV25-1,.,TGTGCCAGCAGTGACTCCAGGTGGTCGCAGTACTTC,CASSDSRWSQYF
.,TRBJ1-2,TRBV9,few,TGTGCCAGCACTCTTGGTGGGAACTATGGCTACACCTTC,CASTLGGNYGYTF
.,TRBJ1-1,TRBV15,many,TGTGCCACCAGCAGAGATCCTCAGTCGCACACTGAAGCTTTCTTT,CATSRDPQSHTEAFF
.,TRBJ1-1,TRBV5-6,.,TGTGCCAGCAGCTTGGAGGGACAAGGCCTCATGAACACTGAAGCTTTCTTT,CASSLEGQGLMNTEAFF
.,TRBJ2-7,TRBV19,many,TGTGCCAGTAGTCGGGAAAACGACTACGAGCAGTACTTC,CASSRENDYEQYF
TRBD2,TRBJ2-3,TRBV4-2,few,TGTGCCAGCAGCCTTTCTAGCGGGAGCACAGATACGCAGTATTTT,CASSLSSGSTDTQYF
.,TRBJ1-1,TRBV6-1,.,TGTGCCAGCAGTCCGGGGTTAACGTTGTACACTGAAGCTTTCTTT,CASSPGLTLYTEAFF
.,TRBJ2-5,TRBV25-1,.,TGTGCCAGCAGTGAAGTTGTTGAGGGGGCCCAGTACTTC,CASSEVVEGAQYF
TRBD1,TRBJ2-1,TRBV6-6,.,TGTGCCAGCGGGGGACAGGAGCTGAATGAGCAGTTCTTC,CASGGQELNEQFF
.,TRBJ2-3,TRBV10-2,few,TGCGCCAGCAGTGAGTACCAGATAAGCACAGATACGCAGTATTTT,CASSEYQISTDTQYF
.,TRBJ2-1,TRBV4-1,many,TGCGCCAGCAGGGCGAGCTCCTACAATGAGCAGTTCTTC,CASRASSYNEQFF
TRBD2,TRBJ2-1,TRBV20-1,many,TGCAGTGCTAGATATCCGGGAGGCCCAATCAATGAGCAGTTCTTC,CSARYPGGPINEQFF
TRBD1,TRBJ2-3,TRBV11-1,.,TGTGCCAGCAGCCGAGACGGGACAGGGGGCGCCTGGGGCACAGATACGCAGTATTTT,CASSRDGTGGAWGTDTQYF
.,TRBJ2-6,TRBV4-2,.,TGTGCCAGCAGCCAAGATAAAGTAGAGCTATCTGGGGCCAACGTCCTGACTTTC,CASSQDKVELSGANVLTF
.,TRBJ2-2,TRBV20-1,few,TGCAGTGCTAGTTCTCCGAACACCGGGGAGCTGTTTTTT,CSASSPNTGELFF
.,TRBJ2-5,TRBV3-1,few,TGTGCCAGCAGCCAAGATCTTACCGACTGGGGTTCGAAGACCCAGTACTTC,CASSQDLTDWGSKTQYF
TRBD2,TRBJ2-1,TRBV4-1,few,TGCGCCAGCAGCCAGGCCGGGACTAGCGGGGTGAATGAGCAGTTCTTC,CASSQAGTSGVNEQFF
.,TRBJ2-5,TRBV3-1,many,TGTGCCAGCAGGGGCTCGCGGGAGACCCAGTACTTC,CASRGSRETQYF
.,TRBJ1-6,TRBV28,.,TGTGCCAGCAGTTTTTTGGTCTTTAATTCACCCCTCCACTTT,CASSFLVFNSPLHF
.,TRBJ1-1,TRBV14,.,TGTGCCAGCAGCCCCACCTACACTGAAGCTTTCTTT,CASSPTYTEAFF
.,TRBJ2-7,TRBV27,many,TGTGCCAGCAGTGCGACACCGGGACTCTCCTACGAGCAGTACTTC,CASSATPGLSYEQYF
.,TRBJ1-5,TRBV7-9,.,TGTGCCAGCAGCCGAGGGGGGCCCCAGCATTTT,CASSRGGPQHF
TRBD2,TRBJ2-7,TRBV29-1,many,TGCAGCGTTGAGGCCCGAAGACTAGCGGGAGAGGGGGATTACGAGCAGTACTTC,CSVEARRLAGEGDYEQYF
TRBD1,TRBJ1-1,TRBV7-9,few,TGTGCCAGCAGCTGGAGGACAGGGGGGGTCACTGAAGCTTTCTTT,CASSWRTGGVTEAFF
.,TRBJ2-5,TRBV20-1,few,TGCTGTGCTAGAGATGGTGGTGGACTGATGCCCCAAGAGACCCAGTACTTC,CCARDGGGLMPQETQYF
.,TRBJ2-3,TRBV2,few,TGTGCCAGCAGTGAATACGGGACATATACGCAGTATTTT,CASSEYGTYTQYF
.,TRBJ2-3,TRBV24-1,.,TGTGCCACCAGTGATGGGGGGGGGACAGGAAGGAAGGCAGATACGCAGTATTTT,CATSDGGGTGRKADTQYF
.,TRBJ2-7,TRBV7-9,few,TGTGCCAGCAGCTTAGCGGCAGGGCGAGACTACGAGCAGTACTTC,CASSLAAGRDYEQYF
.,TRBJ2-1,TRBV7-7,many,TGTGCCAGCAGCTTAGCGCAGGGAGATGAGCAGTTCTTC,CASSLAQGDEQFF
.,TRBJ2-5,TRBV25-1,.,TGTGCCAGCAGTGAATGGGGGGTGGAGGAGACCCAGTACTTC,CASSEWGVEETQYF
.,TRBJ2-7,TRBV20-1,few,TGCAGTGCTAGAGCAGTAGGCGACGAGCAGTACTTC,CSARAVGDEQYF
TRBD2,TRBJ2-1,TRBV28,.,TGTGCCAGCAGTTTATTAGGGACTAGCAGCGACAATGAGCAGTTCTTC,CASSLLGTSSDNEQFF
.,TRBJ1-1,TRBV4-1,few,TGCGCCAGCAGCCAAGAGGGACGCACTGAAGCTTTCTTT,CASSQEGRTEAFF
.,TRBJ1-4,TRBV2,.,TGTGCCAGCAGCCAGGGTTCCATTATTAATGAAAAACTGTTTTTT,CASSQGSIINEKLFF
.,TRBJ2-2,TRBV7-8,few,TGTGCCAGCAGCCCGAGCAGGAGGGATAGCACCGGGGAGCTGTTTTTT,CASSPSRRDSTGELFF
.,TRBJ2-1,TRBV7-9,many,TGTGCCAGCAGCTTGGTGGGGGCGGTAAATGGAAATGAGCAGTTCTTC,CASSLVGAVNGNEQFF
.,TRBJ2-2,TRBV20-1,many,TGCAGTGCTAGAGATTACCAAAACACCGGGGAGCTGTTTTTT,CSARDYQNTGELFF
.,TRBJ2-7,TRBV14,.,TGTGCCAGCAGCATCGCGGCTGGGGACTACGAGCAGTACTTC,CASSIAAGDYEQYF
TRBD1,TRBJ2-1,TRBV20-1,few,TGCAGTGCTAGAGATATAAGACAGGGTTACAATGAGCAGTTCTTC,CSARDIRQGYNEQFF
.,TRBJ2-2,TRBV21-1,many,TGTGCCACCGCCCGAGGGGGAGCCGGGGAGCTGTTTTTT,CATARGGAGELFF
.,TRBJ1-3,TRBV12-3/TRBV12-4,.,TGTGCCAGCAGTCTCTACACGGGAAACACCATATATTTT,CASSLYTGNTIYF
.,TRBJ1-1,TRBV19,few,TGTGCCAGTAGTATAGATGGAATGGGATACGCTGAAGCTTTCTTT,CASSIDGMGYAEAFF
TRBD1,TRBJ1-2,TRBV7-9,.,TGTGCCAGCAGGCCGACAGGGGACTATGGCTACACCTTC,CASRPTGDYGYTF
TRBD2,TRBJ2-1,TRBV5-1,.,TGCGCCAGCAGCTTGGTTTGGGGGGGGGTAGACAATGAGCAGTTCTTC,CASSLVWGGVDNEQFF
TRBD1,TRBJ2-7,TRBV10-3,.,TGTGCCATCAGTACAGGGGGAATCCCCCAGTACTTC,CAISTGGIPQYF
TRBD1,TRBJ2-7,TRBV2,.,TGTGCCAGTTTTAAGCCGGGACAGGGCTACGAGCAGTACTTC,CASFKPGQGYEQYF
TRBD1,TRBJ1-6,TRBV12-3/TRBV12-4,.,TGTGCCAGCAGCCCGACAGGGGGTCTTTCACCCCTCCACTTT,CASSPTGGLSPLHF
.,TRBJ2-2,TRBV14,.,TGTGCCAGCAGCCGGCACGAATCCTTCGACGGGAACACCGGGGAGCTGTTTTTT,CASSRHESFDGNTGELFF